Given below is one TCR beta chain in context. The source of the sample is a study of blood T cell repertoires in COVID-19. The wider study: Collection of acute and convalescent COVID-19 samples took place in the United States, Italy and Spain. Sources were T cells, B-cell-depleted T cells, or PBMCs; the material itself was cDNA or gDNA.

The method was immunoSEQ multiplex PCR; TCRdb's version includes in-frame clones alone and lacks a portion of them. The data show about 170,000 clones, roughly 84% seen once. The CDR3 extends over 13 amino acids. Trimming left V 1 base short and J 7 bases short, with 11 bases between. This sequence joins TRBV12-3 or TRBV12-4 and TRBJ2-7; TRBD1 is a possible D gene (6 bases). The sample consisted of peripheral blood. The receptor comes from a woman of 80 years or more with active or convalescent COVID-19. DNA of the CDR3: TGTGCCAGCAGTTTAGATACAGGGAGAGAGCAGTACTTC. Encoded protein: CASSLDTGREQYF.